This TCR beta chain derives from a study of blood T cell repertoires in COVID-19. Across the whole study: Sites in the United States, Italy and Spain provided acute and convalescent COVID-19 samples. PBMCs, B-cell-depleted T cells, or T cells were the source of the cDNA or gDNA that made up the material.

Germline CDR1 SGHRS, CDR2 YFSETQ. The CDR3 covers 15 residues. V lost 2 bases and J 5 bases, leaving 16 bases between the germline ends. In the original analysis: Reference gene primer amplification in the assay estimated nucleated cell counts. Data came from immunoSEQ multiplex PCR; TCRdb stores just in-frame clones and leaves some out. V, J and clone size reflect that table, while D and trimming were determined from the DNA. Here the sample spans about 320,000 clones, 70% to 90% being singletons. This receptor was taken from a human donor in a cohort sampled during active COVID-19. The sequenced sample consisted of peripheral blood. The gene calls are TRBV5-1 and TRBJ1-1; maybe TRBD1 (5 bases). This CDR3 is CASSFSDTRGTEAFF. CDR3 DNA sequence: TGCGCCAGCAGCTTCTCGGACACCCGGGGGACTGAAGCTTTCTTT.